This T cell receptor (beta chain) was identified during a study of cytomegalovirus exposure and HLA in healthy donors. Germline V CDR1 and CDR2: SEHNR, FQNEAQ (reference sequence). This CDR3 is 13 amino acids long. V was clipped by 6 bases and J by 4 bases, with 12 bases between them. A multiplex PCR was run with 60 Vbeta primers and 13 Jbeta primers. Sequencing used immunoSEQ multiplex PCR; TCRdb keeps in-frame clones, though not all of them. The repertoire holds more than 150,000 clones, with 84% as singletons. The sample taken for sequencing was PBMCs. This sequence originates from a boy under 18 in good health and CMV-seronegative. The gene calls are TRBV7-9 and TRBJ1-2, with D perhaps TRBD1 (6 bases). The CDR3 DNA reads TGTGCCAGCAGACATGACAGGCCCTATGGCTACACCTTC. This encodes CASRHDRPYGYTF.